This TCR beta chain was sequenced for a study of sequential checkpoint blockade in melanoma. This sample's treatment: randomized to nivolumab then ipilimumab (arm A) or the reverse (arm B). None of the patients previously received DNA-damaging chemotherapy. Sorted cells were live CD3+CD8+, lacking CD19 and CD56, from PBMCs. Assay: immunoSEQ multiplex PCR; the TCRdb copy retains only in-frame clones and omits some. The table shows approximately 15,000 clones, with under 85% occurring only once. V lost 1 base and J lost 2, with 12 bases in between. This CDR3 is built from 15 residues. Germline V CDR1 and CDR2: MGHRA, YSYEKL.

The sample consisted of CD8+ T cells sorted from blood (inferred from file names), taken from a patient given nivolumab and ipilimumab in sequence. The sequence came from a human donor with melanoma. The chain combines TRBV4-1 with TRBJ2-7; D is ambiguous. The CDR3 coding sequence is TGCGCCAGCAGCCAAGTCGCCCCGCTAGCCTACGAGCAGTACTTC. It translates to CASSQVAPLAYEQYF.